This entry features one TCR beta chain sequence. Its antigen is unknown. Amplification used 60 Vbeta primers and 13 Jbeta primers. Profiled with immunoSEQ multiplex PCR; TCRdb holds only in-frame clones, not every one. The data hold about 190,000 clones, with roughly 80% observed a single time. The source of the sample is a study of cytomegalovirus exposure and HLA in healthy donors. Findings of the study overall: In a later analysis, specific HLA alleles were associated with 15,000 or so TCR beta sequences at a 0.05 false discovery rate. Fewer N-insertions than the roughly 670-donor mean were reportedly shown by an Asian-associated ancestry cluster in a later analysis.

Germline CDR1 reads LGHNT; CDR2 reads FRNRAP. This CDR3 region has 17 residues. The V segment lost 3 bases and the J segment 5 bases; nucleotides outside the gene matches: 14. The genes are TRBV12-5 and TRBJ1-1; 8 nucleotides align to TRBD1. This TCR derives from a boy under 18 in good health and CMV-seronegative. The sample taken for sequencing was PBMCs. The CDR3 here is CASGFTRTGGEGTEAFF. The CDR3 nucleotides are TGTGCTAGTGGTTTTACGCGAACAGGGGGAGAGGGTACTGAAGCTTTCTTT.